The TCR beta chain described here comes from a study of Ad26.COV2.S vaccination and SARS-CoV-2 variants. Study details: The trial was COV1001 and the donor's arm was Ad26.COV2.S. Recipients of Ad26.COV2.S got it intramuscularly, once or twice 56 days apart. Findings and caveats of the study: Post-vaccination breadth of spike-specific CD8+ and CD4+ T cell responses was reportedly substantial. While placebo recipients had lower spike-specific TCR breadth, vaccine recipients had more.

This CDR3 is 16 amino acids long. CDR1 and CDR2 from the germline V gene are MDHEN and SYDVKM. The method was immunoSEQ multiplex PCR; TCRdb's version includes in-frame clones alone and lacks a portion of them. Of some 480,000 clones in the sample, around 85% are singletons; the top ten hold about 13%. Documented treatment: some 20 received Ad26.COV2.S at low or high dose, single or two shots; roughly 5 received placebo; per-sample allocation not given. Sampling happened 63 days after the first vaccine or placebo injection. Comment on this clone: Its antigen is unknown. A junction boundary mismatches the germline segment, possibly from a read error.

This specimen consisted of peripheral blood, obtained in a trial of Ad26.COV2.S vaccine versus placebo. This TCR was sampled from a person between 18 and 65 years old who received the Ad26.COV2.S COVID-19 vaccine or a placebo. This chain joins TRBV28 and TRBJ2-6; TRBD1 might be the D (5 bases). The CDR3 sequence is CAGSLFRGSGANVLTF. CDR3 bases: TGTGCCGGCAGTTTATTTAGGGGCTCTGGGGCCAACGTCCTGACTTTC.